These T cell receptor beta chains were read from a single sample in a study of human T cells and chemical hapten exposure. TCRdb re-called the RACE reads through MiXCR, storing one row per CDR3 protein. The sample records approximately 400,000 distinct CDR3 sequences, 5% to 6.5% being singletons. The sample in question was whole blood, obtained in connection with sensitization to the hapten diphenylcyclopropenone (DPC). The receptors originated from a woman between 50 and 59 years old with alopecia areata. Some clones in this sample may be carry-over from other donors' samples. Both conserved end residues are trimmed from each CDR3. Fields, in order: V gene, J gene, CDR3 protein.

>TRBV20-1|TRBJ2-3
SARDPSTDTQY
>TRBV6-2/TRBV6-3|TRBJ1-5
ASSYEQGRNQPQH
>TRBV3-1|TRBJ1-6
ASSYRVYSPLH
>TRBV21-1|TRBJ2-6
ASSKAVGQDPTSGANVLT
>TRBV6-1|TRBJ1-1
ASNGIQGHTEAF
>TRBV7-2|TRBJ2-3
ASSLVTGPDTQY
>TRBV7-8|TRBJ2-3
ASSPRRFGTDTQY
>TRBV5-8|TRBJ2-1
ASSLGFNQRYNEQF
>TRBV5-1|TRBJ2-3
ASSLGDRDADTQY
>TRBV20-1|TRBJ2-3
SARVGGSPPSTDTQY
>TRBV10-3|TRBJ2-7
AIRTGSYEQY
>TRBV18|TRBJ2-7
ASSPSSGYEQY
>TRBV10-3|TRBJ1-5
AISAEGNQPQH
>TRBV6-2/TRBV6-3|TRBJ1-5
ASSLGQGLLWPQH
>TRBV18|TRBJ2-4
ASSPLVSQDKNIQY
>TRBV30|TRBJ2-7
AWAGVFSYEQY
>TRBV7-9|TRBJ1-2
ASSLGTGSGYT
>TRBV5-1|TRBJ2-5
ASSLGQFLEQETQY
>TRBV7-2|TRBJ1-6
ASSLGWTDSYNSPLH
>TRBV7-9|TRBJ2-4
ASSLQQGATKNIQY
>TRBV14|TRBJ1-2
ASSQDLGGGDGYT
>TRBV12-3/TRBV12-4|TRBJ1-2
ASSPQGGLNYGYT
>TRBV5-1|TRBJ1-2
ASSLSWGPNYGYT
>TRBV27|TRBJ2-7
ASRSTSGGLGEQY
>TRBV12-3/TRBV12-4|TRBJ2-1
ASSFPSSVSSYNEQF
>TRBV6-5|TRBJ2-7
ASSYDGALSYEQY
>TRBV11-2|TRBJ2-3
ASSLEGLAPDTQY
>TRBV24-1|TRBJ2-1
ATSKGTALGEQF
>TRBV6-5|TRBJ2-3
ASRTRETQY
>TRBV28|TRBJ2-1
ASSFSSSHNEQF
>TRBV7-2|TRBJ2-3
ASRQGIGDTDTQY
>TRBV27|TRBJ1-6
ASSLQGRGSPLH
>TRBV28|TRBJ2-1
ASTTEWGLKSSYNEQF
>TRBV7-8|TRBJ1-2
ASSAYRVANYGYT
>TRBV6-2/TRBV6-3|TRBJ1-5
ASSYRTGGQPQH
>TRBV11-2|TRBJ1-3
ASSLLGISGNTIY
>TRBV5-1|TRBJ1-1
ASKGLRGDTEAF
>TRBV12-3/TRBV12-4|TRBJ2-4
ASSWDRARGNIQY
>TRBV12-3/TRBV12-4|TRBJ1-5
ASSLGGARQPQH
>TRBV6-1|TRBJ1-1
ASSDGQGVGAF
>TRBV20-1|TRBJ1-1
SAEITNTEAF
>TRBV20-1|TRBJ2-6
SATGGDGSGANVLT
>TRBV27|TRBJ1-2
ASGRQGARGFT
>TRBV6-5|TRBJ2-3
ASRRLAGGHPDTQY
>TRBV5-4|TRBJ1-1
ASSSGVDTEAF
>TRBV24-1|TRBJ2-3
ATSELASPDTQY